This T cell receptor (beta chain) derives from a study of blood T cell repertoires in COVID-19. As processed by the authors: Scientists estimated how many nucleated cells there were by amplifying reference gene primers. Generated by immunoSEQ multiplex PCR, the TCRdb table keeps only in-frame clones and is missing some. V, J and clone size are taken as reported in that table, and D and trimming were inferred from the DNA itself. The profile shows 360,000 or so clones, around 83% of them singletons. With V trimmed by 6 bases and J by 2 bases, 5 bases remained unmatched. Germline values: CDR1 SNHLY, CDR2 FYNNEI. The CDR3 runs to 14 residues.

The sequence was obtained from a woman aged 50 to 60 who had recovered from COVID-19. J is TRBJ1-1 and V is TRBV2, with 8 bases matching TRBD1. Material: PBMCs or T cells enriched from blood (not recorded which). This CDR3 is CASSPGQENTEAFF. The CDR3 nucleotides are TGTGCCAGCAGCCCGGGACAGGAAAACACTGAAGCTTTCTTT.